The present T cell receptor (beta chain) was sequenced within a study of naive and memory T cell subsets. With respect to this clonotype: Its antigen is currently unknown.

Study-wide results and limits: Naive repertoires, especially CD8, held a few larger clonotypes, possibly memory cells re-expressing CD45RA.

An equimolar mix of two oligonucleotides served as the beta constant-region primer for TRBC1 and TRBC2. The ligated cDNA underwent four PCR rounds using SP2 and nested alpha and beta constant-region primers. TCRdb passed the UMI-ligation and nested PCR reads through MiXCR, listing each CDR3 protein once. The sample includes over 130,000 distinct CDR3 sequences, around 21% seen only once; the top ten take approximately 0.63%. The sequencing sample was made of naive CD8+ T cells from blood. The receptor comes from a human donor in good health.

CDR3 amino acids: CASSYGLAGNEQFF. CDR3 coding DNA: TGTGCCAGCAGTTACGGGCTAGCTGGCAATGAGCAGTTCTTC. The chain carries TRBV6-2 or TRBV6-3 and TRBJ2-1; D possibly corresponds to TRBD2 (5 bases). CDR1 and CDR2 from the germline V gene are MNHEY and SVGEGT. The CDR3 contains 14 residues. Trimming pared 2 bases from V and 6 bases from J, leaving 11 bases between.